The 18 T cell receptor beta chains below all came from one sample that was sequenced in a study of blood T cell repertoires in COVID-19. Measured with immunoSEQ multiplex PCR; TCRdb has only the in-frame clones, and not every one. In the table there are over 60,000 clones, around 87% of which are singletons. The sequenced material came from peripheral blood. Every receptor here comes from a man between 45 and 60 years old with acute or convalescent COVID-19.

The chain couples TRBV6-6 to TRBJ2-7; 15 bases fit TRBD2. Germline CDR1 reads MNHNY; CDR2 reads SVGAGI (reference sequence). The ends lost 5 bases at V and 7 bases at J; junction bases unmatched: 15. The CDR3 spans 18 residues. The CDR3 loop reads CASSRDGLAGGPGSEQYF. In nucleotides, the CDR3 is TGTGCCAGCAGTCGAGACGGACTAGCGGGAGGGCCTGGTAGTGAGCAGTACTTC.

The rearrangement joins TRBV19 to TRBJ1-2, with TRBD1 identical over 8 bases. This CDR3 comprises 14 residues. In germline, CDR1 is LNHDA, CDR2 SQIVND (reference sequence). With 4 bases clipped from V and 3 bases from J, the junction kept 4 bases outside the gene matches. CDR3 nucleotide sequence: TGTGCCAGTAGTACCGACAGGGGACACTATGGCTACACCTTC. Translated: CASSTDRGHYGYTF. The entire variable domain, with the rest obtained from reference TRBV19 and TRBJ1-2, is as follows: DGGITQSPKYLFRKEGQNVTLSCEQNLNHDAMYWYRQDPGQGLRLIYYSQIVNDFQKGDIAEGYSVSREKKESFPLTVTSAQKNPTAFYLCASSTDRGHYGYTFGSGTRLTVV.

In DNA, the CDR3 is TGTGCCAGCAGTCACCAGGGATTAAATGAAAAACTGTTTTTT. Encoded protein: CASSHQGLNEKLFF. The rearrangement links TRBV6-2 or TRBV6-3 to TRBJ1-4; a possible D gene is TRBD1 (5 bases). The CDR3 runs to 14 residues. V shed 5 bases and J shed 5 bases, with 12 bases lying between them. Germline-derived CDR1 and CDR2 are MNHEY and SVGEGT.

The chain links TRBV6-5 to TRBJ1-1; no firm D call. CDR1 MNHEY and CDR2 SVGAGI come from the germline V gene. The length of the CDR3 is 14 residues. Deletions cut 10 bases from V and 4 bases from J, with 19 bases between. The CDR3 here is CATAGYSSVTEAFF. CDR3 in DNA: TGTGCCACCGCCGGGTATAGTAGTGTCACTGAAGCTTTCTTT.

Of note for this clone: A read error may produce the germline difference seen at one junction end. The rearrangement uses TRBV7-9 and TRBJ2-1, with D possibly TRBD2 on 6 matching bases. The CDR3 is made up of 15 amino acids. Germline V gene data show CDR1 as SEHNR and CDR2 as FQNEAQ (reference sequence). CDR3: CASSPTGTAYTEQFF. In nucleotides, the CDR3 is TGTGCCAGCAGCCCAACCGGGACTGCATACACTGAGCAGTTCTTC. The full variable domain, rest sourced from reference TRBV7-9 and TRBJ2-1, is DTGVSQNPRHKITKRGQNVTFRCDPISEHNRLYWYRQTLGQGPEFLTYFQNEAQLEKSRLLSDRFSAERPKGSFSTLEIQRTEQGDSAMYLCASSPTGTAYTEQFFGPGTRLTVL.

This chain uses TRBV12-3 or TRBV12-4 with TRBJ1-1, with D possibly being TRBD1 (6 bases). Trimming removed 11 bases at V and 11 bases at J, with 15 bases between. CDR3 length: 10 residues. In DNA form, the CDR3 reads TGTGCCGGCAACAGGGCTGGGGCTTTCTTT. Translated, it gives CAGNRAGAFF.

The chain combines TRBV5-1 with TRBJ1-6; D remains unclear. This CDR3 is built from 17 residues. The V end was cut by 3 bases, the J end by 0 bases, with 13 bases between. Germline CDR1 reads SGHRS; CDR2 reads YFSETQ. CDR3 protein: CASSSDPASSYNSPLHF. The CDR3 DNA is TGCGCCAGCAGCTCTGACCCGGCTAGCTCCTATAATTCACCCCTCCACTTT.

The rearrangement links TRBV5-1 to TRBJ1-1, with TRBD1 as a possible D gene (5 bases). This CDR3 is 14 amino acids long. Germline loops: CDR1 SGHRS, CDR2 YFSETQ. Trimming took off 4 bases at V and 6 bases at J, with 16 bases between the two ends. This CDR3 is CASSIGGYTSEAFF. The CDR3 DNA sequence: TGCGCCAGCAGCATCGGGGGGTACACTTCTGAAGCTTTCTTT.

This chain connects TRBV5-1 to TRBJ2-5; 13 bases are shared with TRBD2. Germline V CDR1 and CDR2: SGHRS, YFSETQ. Trimming took 1 base from V and 2 from J; bases not matched to a gene: 5. CDR3 length equals 17 residues. CDR3 protein: CASSLTLAGGIQETQYF. CDR3 DNA: TGCGCCAGCAGCTTGACACTAGCGGGAGGGATACAAGAGACCCAGTACTTC.

This chain links TRBV11-2 with TRBJ2-7; D might be TRBD1 (5 bases). The CDR3 runs 14 residues. Germline V gives CDR1 SGHAT, CDR2 FQNNGV. Trimming cost V 5 bases and J 1 base, with 12 bases left between them. In nucleotides, the CDR3 is TGTGCCAGCAGCACGCCGAGACAGTCCTACGAGCAGTACTTC. This gives the protein CASSTPRQSYEQYF.

The J gene is TRBJ1-6, the V gene TRBV5-1; TRBD1 matches at 10 bases. This CDR3 spans 16 amino acids. CDR1 is SGHRS, CDR2 YFSETQ, per germline. Losses at the gene ends were 4 bases for V and 5 bases for J; bases not matched to a gene: 6. CDR3 bases: TGCGCCAGCAGCCTAGGACAGGGGGGCAATAATTCACCCCTCCACTTT. It specifies CASSLGQGGNNSPLHF.

This clone was counted ten times or more. The gene calls are TRBV27 and TRBJ1-6, with D unclear. V lost 7 bases and J 0 bases, leaving 10 bases between the germline ends. The CDR3 is 15 amino acids. Germline CDR1 and CDR2: MNHEY and SMNVEV (reference sequence). CDR3 protein: CASKAGSSYNSPLHF. In nucleotides, the CDR3 is TGTGCCAGCAAGGCAGGTAGCTCCTATAATTCACCCCTCCACTTT.

The rearrangement links TRBV19 to TRBJ2-1; 8 bases fit TRBD2. With 5 bases clipped from V and 5 bases from J, the junction kept 14 bases outside the gene matches. The V gene's germline CDR1 is LNHDA and CDR2 SQIVND (reference sequence). The CDR3 sequence is 17 residues long. The CDR3 DNA sequence: TGTGCCAGTAGTCCTAGCCCACTAGCGGACATTCACAATGAGCAGTTCTTC. It codes for CASSPSPLADIHNEQFF.

This clone was seen just once. The rearrangement joins TRBV9 to TRBJ2-2; 9 bases map to TRBD2. V dropped 3 bases and J dropped 6; count of bases not matched to a gene: 9. The CDR3 sequence is 16 residues long. Germline CDR1 is SGDLS and CDR2 is YYNGEE. CDR3 DNA sequence: TGTGCCAGCAGCGGACCAACTAGCGGGTTAGCCGGGGAGCTGTTTTTT. Protein product: CASSGPTSGLAGELFF.

This chain links TRBV6-6 with TRBJ1-5; TRBD1 matches 7 bases. Germline CDR1 is MNHNY and CDR2 is SVGAGI (reference sequence). V was clipped by 6 bases and J by 9 bases; unmatched bases: 8. The CDR3 spans 13 residues. The CDR3 loop reads CASRTGLGRPQHF. The CDR3 nucleotides are TGTGCCAGCAGGACAGGGCTGGGGAGGCCCCAGCATTTT.

This chain joins TRBV21-1 and TRBJ1-6; TRBD1, as called in the table, went unchecked against the DNA. TRBV21-1 is given as a pseudogene. The CDR3 runs 17 residues. CDR3 sequence (DNA): TGTGCCAGCAGCAAAAGGCCACCGAACAGGGTGAATTCACCCCTCCACTTT. It yields the protein CASSKRPPNRVNSPLHF.

The chain is built from TRBV6-5 and TRBJ1-1; D uncertain. The germline V and J ends were trimmed by 6 bases and 4 bases, with 9 bases remaining between them. CDR3 length: 12 residues. From germline, CDR1 is MNHEY and CDR2 SVGAGI. In DNA, the CDR3 is TGTGCCAGCAGAATGGTGGCCACTGAAGCTTTCTTT. Amino acids: CASRMVATEAFF.

This chain links TRBV5-1 with TRBJ2-7; the match to TRBD2 covers 11 bases. Germline CDR1 and CDR2: SGHRS and YFSETQ. V trimming: 2 bases; J trimming: 5 bases; junction bases outside the gene matches: 3. This CDR3 region has 14 residues. CDR3 sequence reads: CASSFTSGSHEQYF. The CDR3 nucleotides are TGCGCCAGCAGCTTTACTAGCGGGAGCCACGAGCAGTACTTC. Drawing the rest from reference TRBV5-1 and TRBJ2-7, the complete variable domain is KAGVTQTPRYLIKTRGQQVTLSCSPISGHRSVSWYQQTPGQGLQFLFEYFSETQRNKGNFPGRFSGRQFSNSRSEMNVSTLELGDSALYLCASSFTSGSHEQYFGPGTRLTVT.